This TCR beta chain was sequenced for a study of T cell repertoires in cytomegalovirus infection. Study results and limitations: Using cumulative public TCR beta family frequency, the authors identified those who carried CMV together with the relevant HLA.

The junction had 3 bases not matched to a gene; V was cut back by 0 bases and J by 4 bases. This CDR3 comprises 15 residues. Germline values: CDR1 SGHDN, CDR2 FVKESK. Note on this clonotype: Its antigen is unknown.

MiXCR, applied by TCRdb to the reads, yields one record per CDR3 protein. The repertoire holds around 740,000 distinct CDR3 sequences, with roughly 35% as singletons. The specimen sequenced was PBMCs. The receptor's source is a human donor in good health (CMV status not recorded). Some clones in this sample may be carry-over from other donors' samples. The chain is built from TRBV14 and TRBJ2-1, with 7 bases identical to TRBD1. CDR3 coding DNA: TGTGCCAGCAGCCAAGATGGGGACAGTTACAATGAGCAGTTCTTC. Encoded protein: CASSQDGDSYNEQFF.